This TCR beta chain emerged from a study of shared clonotypes between healthy human individuals. Data came from immunoSEQ multiplex PCR; TCRdb stores just in-frame clones and leaves some out. The data show about half a million clones, 60% to 85% seen once. Unsorted samples used some 90 million PBMCs for genomic DNA. The receptor was derived from a middle-aged woman in good health. Some clones in this sample may be carry-over from other donors' samples. The sequenced material came from PBMCs.

The CDR3 DNA reads as TGTGCCACCAGCAGGGTCGGTACAGGGAGCTCCTACGAGCAGTACTTC. This codes for CATSRVGTGSSYEQYF. This rearrangement joins TRBV15 to TRBJ2-7; a weak D match, TRBD1 (6 bases). Trimming removed 3 bases from V and 0 bases from J, with 15 bases in between. This CDR3 has 16 amino acids. From germline, CDR1 is LNHNV and CDR2 YYDKDF (reference sequence).